Below are 11 T cell receptor beta chains sequenced from a single sample in a study of control samples from healthy donors and cancer patients. Using immunoSEQ multiplex PCR, the repertoire was profiled, and TCRdb retains in-frame clones only, with some absent. The data hold roughly 130,000 clones, with roughly nine tenths observed a single time. Sequencing was carried out using blood. Source of these receptors: a woman aged 25 to 39 in good health.

The chain is built from TRBV29-1 and TRBJ2-7, with 7 bases that match TRBD1. The J segment lost 4 bases and the V segment lost 6 bases, leaving 6 bases of the junction unmatched. Germline values: CDR1 SQVTM, CDR2 ANQGSEA. The CDR3 has 12 residues. CDR3 in DNA: TGCAGCGTAAGACAGGGAGATTACGAGCAGTACTTC. Translated: CSVRQGDYEQYF.

The gene calls are TRBV25-1 and TRBJ1-1; D uncertain. From germline, CDR1 is MGHDK and CDR2 SYGVNS. CDR3 length equals 12 residues. V lost 1 base and J 7 bases, leaving 7 bases between the germline ends. CDR3 loop: CASSELRGEAFF. Here the CDR3 DNA reads TGTGCCAGCAGTGAATTAAGAGGTGAAGCTTTCTTT. Using reference TRBV25-1 and TRBJ1-1 for the parts outside the CDR3, the full variable domain is EADIYQTPRYLVIGTGKKITLECSQTMGHDKMYWYQQDPGMELHLIHYSYGVNSTEKGDLSSESTVSRIRTEHFPLTLESARPSHTSQYLCASSELRGEAFFGQGTRLTVV.

The chain combines TRBV5-1 with TRBJ1-5, with D maybe TRBD1 (6 bases). The V gene lost 0 bases and the J gene lost 7 bases, with 14 bases spanning the gap. The CDR3 loop spans 15 amino acids. Looked up from germline, CDR1 is SGHRS and CDR2 is YFSETQ. Here the CDR3 reads CASSLAPGVLQPQHF. In DNA, the CDR3 is TGCGCCAGCAGCTTGGCTCCAGGGGTTCTACAGCCCCAGCATTTT.

The J gene is TRBJ2-7, the V gene TRBV7-9; D remains unclear. The V and J ends lost 0 bases and 5 bases respectively, with 11 bases between them. Per the germline V gene, CDR1 is SEHNR and CDR2 is FQNEAQ (reference sequence). The CDR3 sequence is 14 residues long. The CDR3 loop reads CASSLAPGRDEQYF. CDR3 nucleotides: TGTGCCAGCAGCTTAGCCCCCGGAAGAGACGAGCAGTACTTC.

V is TRBV30 and J is TRBJ2-7; 7 bases map to TRBD1. Germline V lookup: CDR1 GTSNPN, CDR2 SVGIG (reference sequence). The CDR3 sequence is 13 residues long. V lost 5 bases to trimming and J lost 1 base; unmatched junction nucleotides: 5. CDR3 bases: TGTGCCTGGCTCCGGGACAGTTCCTACGAGCAGTACTTC. It encodes CAWLRDSSYEQYF.

The chain carries TRBV7-8 and TRBJ2-7; a possible D gene is TRBD2 (6 bases). The V end was cut by 1 base, the J end by 4 bases, with 20 bases between. Germline V lookup: CDR1 SGHVS, CDR2 FQNEAQ. CDR3 size: 17 residues. CDR3 loop: CASSLEIGPGLSYEQYF. The CDR3 region has the DNA TGTGCCAGCAGCTTAGAAATCGGGCCGGGACTGAGTTACGAGCAGTACTTC.

The J gene is TRBJ2-3, the V gene TRBV28; 7 bases agree with TRBD1. Looked up from germline, CDR1 is MDHEN and CDR2 is SYDVKM. With V trimmed by 7 bases and J by 1 base, 11 bases remained unmatched. This CDR3 contains 16 residues. The CDR3 coding sequence is TGTGCCAGCACCCTACCCCGGGACAGAGGCACAGATACGCAGTATTTT. As protein: CASTLPRDRGTDTQYF.

J is TRBJ1-3 and V is TRBV6-5; D may be TRBD1 (5 bases). CDR1 is MNHEY and CDR2 is SVGAGI in the germline V gene. The V and J ends lost 4 bases and 4 bases respectively, with 11 bases between them. The CDR3 runs to 14 residues. CDR3 bases: TGTGCCAGCAGTTCCCCGGGGGAGGGAAACACCATATATTTT. Translation: CASSSPGEGNTIYF.

Comment on this clone: The sample holds other DNA sequences that translate to the same CDR3. This chain connects TRBV18 to TRBJ2-3; TRBD1 matches at 7 bases. The CDR3 extends over 15 amino acids. J gave up 2 bases and V 1 base, and 3 bases lay outside the gene matches. In germline, CDR1 is KGHSH, CDR2 LQKENI. CDR3 sequence reads: CASSPRQGSTDTQYF. CDR3 DNA sequence: TGTGCCAGCTCACCACGACAGGGATCCACAGATACGCAGTATTTT.

This sequence joins TRBV28 and TRBJ1-1; maybe TRBD1 (5 bases). The length of the CDR3 is 14 residues. Looked up from germline, CDR1 is MDHEN and CDR2 is SYDVKM. Trimming removed 3 bases at V and 2 bases at J, with 10 bases between. CDR3 in amino acids: CASSFTGRNTEAFF. CDR3 DNA: TGTGCCAGCAGTTTCACAGGCCGTAACACTGAAGCTTTCTTT.

This clone has only one observation. CDR3 nucleotide sequence: TGTGCCGGGGGGGCTCCGGGTCGGAGTACGCAGTATTTT. Its translation: CAGGAPGRSTQYF. The chain has TRBV28 and TRBJ2-3, with a possible D match to TRBD2 (7 bases). V shed 11 bases and J shed 8 bases, with 20 bases lying between them. This CDR3 contains 13 residues. CDR1 and CDR2 (germline): MDHEN, SYDVKM.